This T cell receptor beta chain was profiled in a study of cytomegalovirus exposure and HLA in healthy donors. Findings of the study overall: Trimming of TCR beta V- and J-genes showed a link, identified in a later analysis, to a missense DCLRE1C variant. Earlier analysis yielded a pattern in which most TCR beta V segments were productive about 90% or about 30% of the time. Confirmation in vitro established that three CMV-associated chains were specific for CMV antigens.

When sampled, the donors appeared nominally healthy, though they likely had unrecorded immune exposures. Amplification used 60 Vbeta primers and 13 Jbeta primers. Assay: immunoSEQ multiplex PCR; the TCRdb copy retains only in-frame clones and omits some. Of about 150,000 clones in the sample, around 79% were seen once. CDR1 is SGHTS and CDR2 is YDEGEE in the germline V gene. The CDR3 contains 13 residues. The V segment lost 5 bases and the J segment 2 bases; nucleotides outside the gene matches: 4. About this clone: Its matching antigen is unknown.

V is TRBV5-8 and J is TRBJ2-7, with TRBD1 identical over 7 bases. The origin of this receptor is a human donor in good health. Sequencing was performed on PBMCs. The CDR3 spells CASRRTGTYEQYF. For the CDR3, the DNA is TGTGCCAGCAGACGGACAGGAACCTACGAGCAGTACTTC.